A single sample is the source of the 32 T cell receptor beta chains below, sequenced in a study of tumor and adjacent non-tumor tissue in lung cancer. The template was RNA from unsorted bulk tissue. TCRbeta libraries were built with three rounds of nested PCR, modified from ARM-PCR. TCRdb reprocessed the multiplex PCR reads with MiXCR, giving one entry per CDR3 protein. In the table there are under 250,000 distinct CDR3 sequences, roughly 70% of which are singletons. Material for sequencing was lung tumor tissue. The receptors derive from a man aged 60 to 75 with non-small cell lung cancer.

This clonotype appeared a few times. The chain carries TRBV5-4 and TRBJ2-3; 7 positions match TRBD1. V lost 4 bases to trimming and J lost 6 bases; unmatched junction nucleotides: 11. The CDR3 is 15 amino acids. Germline V gives CDR1 SGHNT, CDR2 YYREEE (reference sequence). The CDR3 DNA is TGTGCCAGCAGCCGCGACAGGGATCCCACTGATACGCAGTATTTT. It yields the protein CASSRDRDPTDTQYF.

As to this clonotype: As the CDR3 is not closed by the conserved phenylalanine or tryptophan, this likely results from a read error. The CDR3 region is CNVEKGDTVTGELFL. CDR3 DNA sequence: TGTAACGTAGAAAAGGGGGACACGGTCACCGGGGAGCTGTTTTTA. The gene calls are TRBV29-1 and TRBJ2-2; D might be TRBD1 (6 bases). Germline CDR1 reads SQVTM; CDR2 reads ANQGSEA. This CDR3 contains 15 residues.

This clonotype has more than one count but fewer than ten. The rearrangement links TRBV12-3 or TRBV12-4 to TRBJ2-5, with D unresolved. This CDR3 has 14 amino acids. The V and J ends lost 6 bases and 0 bases respectively, with 11 bases between them. CDR3 DNA: TGTGCCAGCAGCGACGGTTCGTACCAAGAGACCCAGTACTTC. Translation: CASSDGSYQETQYF.

On this clonotype itself: A read error may be the cause here, since a much bigger clone is one base away. This chain joins TRBV5-6 and TRBJ1-5; D may be TRBD1 (6 bases). Per the germline V gene, CDR1 is SGHDT and CDR2 is YYEEEE. The CDR3 sequence is 12 residues long. Deletions cut 10 bases from V and 6 bases from J, with 14 bases between. The CDR3 DNA follows: TGTGCCGGCTCAGGGGATAGTCAGCCCCAGCATTTT. This translates into CAGSGDSQPQHF.

Turning to this clonotype: A much larger clone lies one base from this, so it may be a read error. This sequence joins TRBV20-1 and TRBJ2-7, with TRBD1 as a possible D gene (6 bases). The CDR3 extends over 14 amino acids. CDR1 and CDR2 from the germline V gene are DFQATT and SNEGSKA (reference sequence). CDR3 residues: CNAIPPQGIYEQYF. CDR3 in DNA: TGCAATGCTATCCCCCCCCAGGGGATCTACGAGCAGTACTTC.

This clonotype was counted a few times. The chain employs TRBV10-3 and TRBJ2-2, with TRBD2 identical over 9 bases. The CDR3 covers 17 residues. V shed 10 bases and J 5 bases; nucleotides not matched to a gene: 17. CDR1 and CDR2 (germline): ENHRY, SYGVKD. DNA for the CDR3: TGTGCCACGAGACAGTCCTCGATGACTAGCGGAACCGGGGAGCTGTTTTTT. Its translation: CATRQSSMTSGTGELFF.

The DNA of the CDR3 is TGCGCCAGCAGTGAGCCCCAATTCGCAGGGGGCGGGCATGGCTACACCTTC. This sequence encodes CASSEPQFAGGGHGYTF. The chain carries TRBV10-2 and TRBJ1-2; 8 nucleotides line up with TRBD1. This CDR3 is 17 amino acids long. The J segment lost 6 bases and the V segment lost 2 bases, leaving 14 bases of the junction unmatched. Germline assignment: CDR1 WSHSY and CDR2 SAAADI.

This clonotype has a single count. Given a much more abundant clone one base away, this may be a read error. A read error is likely, as this CDR3 ends without the conserved phenylalanine or tryptophan. J is TRBJ2-7 and V is TRBV28; TRBD1 matches at 10 bases. This CDR3 spans 16 amino acids. The ends lost 5 bases at V and 4 bases at J; junction bases unmatched: 11. In germline, CDR1 is MDHEN, CDR2 SYDVKM. The DNA of the CDR3 is TGTGCCAGCAGTGGGACAGGGGAAATTATCGGGTACGAGCAGTACCTC. This codes for CASSGTGEIIGYEQYL.

There are a few counts of this clonotype. One junction end disagrees with the germline gene, perhaps due to a read error. This chain links TRBV20-1 with TRBJ1-5, with 9 bases lining up with TRBD1. Germline V CDR1 and CDR2: DFQATT, SNEGSKA (reference sequence). There are 15 residues in the CDR3. The CDR3 nucleotides are TGCAGTGTTAGAGATTACGGACAGGGGAATCAGCCCCAGCATTTT. Residues: CSVRDYGQGNQPQHF.

V and J are TRBV20-1 and TRBJ2-1; possibly TRBD1 for D (6 bases). The CDR3 is 13 residues long. Germline CDR1 is DFQATT and CDR2 is SNEGSKA (reference sequence). V was shortened by 7 bases and J by 10 bases, with 20 bases between the two germline ends. CDR3 bases: TGCAGTGATCTACTACAGGGAATGCGCGAGCAGTTCTTC. Translated: CSDLLQGMREQFF.

Concerning this clonotype: Likely a read error: the CDR3 ends without its conserved phenylalanine or tryptophan. The chain links TRBV20-1 to TRBJ2-7; a weak D match, TRBD2 (7 bases). Per the germline V gene, CDR1 is DFQATT and CDR2 is SNEGSKA (reference sequence). Trimming left V 0 bases short and J 3 bases short, with 12 bases between. CDR3 size: 14 residues. The CDR3 nucleotides are TGCAGTGCTAGAGATGGGGGGGGCGTCTACGAGCAGTACTAC. It translates to CSARDGGGVYEQYY.

J is TRBJ2-7 and V is TRBV11-2; the match to TRBD1 covers 9 bases. The V segment lost 1 base and the J segment 2 bases; nucleotides outside the gene matches: 3. The CDR3 runs to 15 residues. Germline CDR1 is SGHAT and CDR2 is FQNNGV. The CDR3 sequence is CASSLVGQGAYEQYF. CDR3 nucleotides: TGTGCCAGCAGCTTAGTGGGACAGGGCGCCTACGAGCAGTACTTC.

This clonotype was detected a few times. V gene TRBV5-1 combines with J gene TRBJ1-6; the D is unclear. This CDR3 region has 10 residues. Trimming stripped 8 bases from V and 5 bases from J, with 2 bases between. Germline CDR1 reads SGHRS; CDR2 reads YFSETQ. CDR3 in DNA: TGCGCCAGGGATAATTCACCCCTCCACTTT. It codes for CARDNSPLHF.

As to this clonotype: This may be a read error: a much more frequent sequence differs by one nucleotide. The genes are TRBV4-3 and TRBJ2-1; 8 bases line up with TRBD2. The germline V gene encodes CDR1 LGHNA and CDR2 YSLEER. CDR3 length: 14 amino acids. CDR3: CAISHPSGFNEQFF. Written as DNA, the CDR3 is TGCGCCATCAGCCATCCTAGCGGGTTCAATGAGCAGTTCTTC.

About this clonotype itself: Relative to the germline gene, one junction end is altered; a read error may explain this. V is TRBV4-1 and J is TRBJ2-1; D possibly uses TRBD1 or TRBD2 (6 bases each). From germline, CDR1 is MGHRA and CDR2 YSYEKL. This CDR3 has 16 residues. The CDR3 nucleotides are TGCACCAGCAACCAAGATGACCGAGGGGGGTACAATGAGCAGTTCTTC. Its translation is CTSNQDDRGGYNEQFF.

The gene calls are TRBV4-3 and TRBJ1-3; D is unresolved. In germline, CDR1 is LGHNA, CDR2 YSLEER. The length of the CDR3 is 13 residues. Deletions cut 10 bases from V and 6 bases from J, with 16 bases between. The CDR3 DNA is TGCGCCAATAGCCAAGAAGCCCAAAACACCATATATTTT. This codes for CANSQEAQNTIYF.

The V gene is TRBV5-6, the J gene TRBJ2-1, with D possibly being TRBD1 or TRBD2 (5 bases each). Germline loops: CDR1 SGHDT, CDR2 YYEEEE. This CDR3 is built from 14 residues. Between the trimmed V and J ends, which lost 6 bases and 4 bases, there was a span of 14 bases. CDR3 in DNA: TGTGCCAGCAACTTCCCCGAGGGGTACAATGAGCAGTTCTTC. Protein product: CASNFPEGYNEQFF. The full variable domain, with the rest looked up from reference TRBV5-6 and TRBJ2-1, is DAGVTQSPTHLIKTRGQQVTLRCSPKSGHDTVSWYQQALGQGPQFIFQYYEEEERQRGNFPDRFSGHQFPNYSSELNVNALLLGDSALYLCASNFPEGYNEQFFGPGTRLTVL.

This clonotype was observed many times. This chain joins TRBV4-2 and TRBJ2-1; D is undetermined. V was trimmed by 4 bases and J by 8 bases, leaving 9 bases between them. This CDR3 spans 12 amino acids. Germline CDR1 and CDR2: LGHNA and YNFKEQ. The CDR3, as DNA: TGTGCCAGCAGCCTCCGGAACGATGAGCAGTTCTTC. Translation gives CASSLRNDEQFF.

Comments on this clonotype: Possible read error: a much larger clone is one base away. The chain joins TRBV5-1 to TRBJ2-2; TRBD1 matches at 9 bases. V dropped 9 bases and J dropped 5; count of bases not matched to a gene: 11. The germline gives CDR1 SGHRS, CDR2 YFSETQ. This CDR3 contains 15 residues. Here the CDR3 reads CANSRQGDLTGELFF. CDR3 in DNA: TGCGCCAACAGTCGACAGGGGGATTTGACCGGGGAGCTGTTTTTT.

As to this clonotype: A much larger clone is a single base away; this may be a read error. The J gene is TRBJ2-5, the V gene TRBV20-1; 8 positions agree with TRBD1. After removal of 6 bases from V and 6 bases from J, the junction contained 9 bases not matched to a gene. Germline lookup yields CDR1 DFQATT and CDR2 SNEGSKA (reference sequence). The CDR3 is made up of 13 amino acids. The CDR3 spells CSAEQGDGKTQYF. CDR3 bases: TGCAGTGCAGAACAGGGGGATGGGAAGACCCAGTACTTC.

This clonotype occurred once. J is TRBJ2-1 and V is TRBV7-6; no reliable D call. Germline V gene data show CDR1 as SGHVS and CDR2 as FNYEAQ. V was clipped by 7 bases and J by 8 bases, with 21 bases between them. There are 15 residues in the CDR3. The CDR3 bases are TGTGCCAGCAACTCCCCCGCGGCACCATATGATGAGCAGTTCTTC. Translated: CASNSPAAPYDEQFF.

Concerning this clonotype itself: The junction and the germline gene differ at one end; a read error may be behind it. The chain combines TRBV6-5 with TRBJ2-2; TRBD2 is a possible D gene (5 bases). The length of the CDR3 is 16 residues. Per germline, CDR1 MNHEY and CDR2 SVGAGI. The CDR3 loop is CASSLGHAANTGEQFF. DNA of the CDR3: TGTGCCAGCAGCCTTGGGCACGCAGCGAACACCGGGGAGCAGTTTTTT.

The genes are TRBV28 and TRBJ2-4; TRBD2 agrees at 8 bases. V shed 6 bases and J 0 bases; nucleotides not matched to a gene: 1. This CDR3 is built from 14 residues. Germline V gives CDR1 MDHEN, CDR2 SYDVKM. CDR3: CASSLAGAKNIQYF. The CDR3, as DNA: TGTGCCAGCAGCCTAGCGGGAGCCAAAAACATTCAGTACTTC.

This clonotype occurred once. J is TRBJ2-7 and V is TRBV28; D may correspond to TRBD1 or TRBD2 (5 bases each). The length of the CDR3 is 14 residues. Germline V gene data show CDR1 as MDHEN and CDR2 as SYDVKM. V was pared by 7 bases and J by 4 bases, with 17 bases between. Written as DNA, the CDR3 is TGTGCCAGCACAAGTGGGGGTCTAACATACGAGCAGTACTTC. Protein product: CASTSGGLTYEQYF.

For this clonotype: This may come from a read error, since a much larger clone is one base off. The chain carries TRBV20-1 and TRBJ1-2; maybe TRBD1 (5 bases). Germline V gene lookup returns CDR1 DFQATT and CDR2 SNEGSKA (reference sequence). Trimming stripped 7 bases from V and 4 bases from J, with 16 bases between. The CDR3 runs to 13 residues. CDR3 residues: CSVNLGGGYGYTF. The CDR3 DNA sequence: TGCAGTGTTAATCTCGGGGGTGGCTATGGCTACACCTTC.

This clonotype has just one count. The V and J genes are TRBV6-5 and TRBJ1-3; 8 bases map to TRBD1. Germline values: CDR1 MNHEY, CDR2 SVGAGI. This CDR3 contains 14 residues. Germline trimming cut 6 bases from V and 1 base from J; bases unmatched to any gene: 2. In DNA, the CDR3 is TGTGCCAGCAGGACAGGGGAATCTGGAAACACCATATATTTT. It yields the protein CASRTGESGNTIYF.

The J gene is TRBJ2-7, the V gene TRBV12-3 or TRBV12-4; no clear D. V dropped 5 bases and J dropped 2 bases, with 16 bases sitting between them. The CDR3 has 15 amino acids. This chain's CDR3 is CASSPPPGYTYEQYF. Written as DNA, the CDR3 is TGTGCCAGCAGTCCCCCACCAGGATACACCTACGAGCAGTACTTC.

This rearrangement joins TRBV5-5 to TRBJ1-5, with D perhaps matching TRBD1 (5 bases). V was trimmed by 0 bases and J by 3 bases, leaving 7 bases between them. The CDR3 has 14 amino acids. CDR1 is SGHKS, CDR2 YYEKEE, per germline (reference sequence). The CDR3 here is CASSLDRYNQPQHF. The CDR3 region has the DNA TGTGCCAGCAGCTTGGACAGGTACAATCAGCCCCAGCATTTT.

V and J are TRBV20-1 and TRBJ2-7; 9 bases fit TRBD1. This CDR3 is 16 amino acids long. Germline CDR1 and CDR2: DFQATT and SNEGSKA (reference sequence). V gave up 5 bases and J gave up 2 bases; unmatched junction bases: 13. The CDR3 is CSAHLSGTGSPYEQYF. CDR3 DNA: TGCAGTGCTCATTTGAGCGGGACAGGGTCCCCCTACGAGCAGTACTTC.

This clonotype was seen once. This may come from a read error, since a much larger clone is one base off. The chain carries TRBV6-7 and TRBJ2-1; a weak D match, TRBD1 (6 bases). TRBV6-7 is classed as an ORF, of uncertain function. The CDR3 sequence is 13 residues long. CDR3 coding DNA: TGTGCCAGCAGTTACATACAGGGAAATGAGCACTTCTTC. Translated, it gives CASSYIQGNEHFF.

As regards this clonotype: Here the CDR3 omits its conserved ending phenylalanine or tryptophan, so a read error is the likely source. The CDR3 sequence is CSVDPISGSPEAFL. DNA of the CDR3: TGCAGCGTGGATCCAATATCCGGGAGCCCTGAAGCTTTCCTT. V gene TRBV29-1 combines with J gene TRBJ1-1; D gene uncertain. The V gene lost 6 bases and the J gene lost 6 bases, with 20 bases spanning the gap. The CDR3 contains 14 residues. The germline CDR1 and CDR2 sequences are SQVTM and ANQGSEA.

At least ten counts were recorded for this clonotype. The rearrangement uses TRBV6-6 and TRBJ2-7; 16 positions match TRBD2. CDR3 length: 15 amino acids. The V and J ends lost 6 bases and 2 bases, in that order; junction bases with no gene match: 1. Germline V gives CDR1 MNHNY, CDR2 SVGAGI (reference sequence). CDR3 residues: CASRGTSGRAYEQYF. The CDR3 DNA reads TGTGCCAGCAGGGGGACTAGCGGGAGGGCCTACGAGCAGTACTTC.